This T cell receptor (beta chain) was identified during a study of metastatic and nonmetastatic thyroid tumors. This clone was observed at least ten times. With MiXCR, TCRdb reprocessed the PCR reads. The sample holds 45,000 to 50,000 clones, around 20% seen once. Every patient was untreated before thyroid surgery. V lost 6 bases and J 0 bases, leaving 18 bases between the germline ends. The CDR3 runs 18 residues. Germline CDR1 and CDR2: KGHSH and LQKENI. The chain employs TRBV18 and TRBJ2-6, with TRBD2 as a possible D gene (6 bases). This receptor was taken from a male donor with papillary thyroid cancer or a benign thyroid nodule (not recorded which). Some clones in this sample may be carry-over from other donors' samples. The sample comprised blood. This chain's CDR3 is CASSHGGALSSGANVLTF. CDR3 sequence (DNA): TGTGCCAGCTCCCACGGCGGGGCTCTAAGCTCTGGGGCCAACGTCCTGACTTTC.